This TCR beta chain was identified in a study of glioma-infiltrating T cells after dendritic cell vaccination. Looked up from germline, CDR1 is MNHNS and CDR2 is SASEGT. This CDR3 is 14 amino acids long. V was cut by 7 bases and J by 2 bases, with 13 bases left in between. Assay: immunoSEQ multiplex PCR; the TCRdb copy retains only in-frame clones and omits some. The sample holds 80,000 to 100,000 clones, 79% seen once. The sample in question was blood, obtained before dendritic cell vaccination. V gene TRBV6-1 combines with J gene TRBJ2-3; weak D call: TRBD1 (6 bases). The sequence was obtained from a human donor with glioblastoma. Here the CDR3 reads CASIPTGNTDTQYF. The CDR3 nucleotides read TGTGCCAGCATTCCCACAGGGAACACAGATACGCAGTATTTT.